The present T cell receptor beta chain was sequenced within a study of monozygotic twins with cystic fibrosis. Study-level results: Monozygotic CF twin pairs shared significantly more nucleotide-identical clonotypes than unrelated CF individuals did. No link emerged between shared CDR3 counts and age, concordance or severity. Median Simpson clonality of 0.0095 suggested naive T cells predominated.

This clone was observed a few times. Its cognate antigen is unknown. The CDR3 is 16 amino acids. The V and J ends lost 2 bases and 3 bases respectively, with 17 bases between them. The germline V gene encodes CDR1 SGHNT and CDR2 YYREEE (reference sequence). The repertoire was sequenced with immunoSEQ multiplex PCR; TCRdb's copy has only in-frame clones and lacks some. The sample includes 30,000 to 40,000 clones, roughly three fifths of them seen just once. The chain links TRBV5-4 to TRBJ1-2; tentative D call: TRBD1 (5 bases). Source material: blood. This TCR was sampled from a girl aged 5-17 years with cystic fibrosis. The CDR3 sequence is CASSLTVLGRDYGYTF. The DNA of the CDR3 is TGTGCCAGCAGCTTAACAGTGTTGGGGCGCGACTATGGCTACACCTTC.